The 21 T cell receptor beta chains below were found in one sample sequenced in a study of shared clonotypes between healthy human individuals (TCRdb year 2020). Library prep was done by the immunoSEQ multiplex PCR assay. The table comes from immuneACCESS by way of TCRdb, which keeps in-frame sequences with V and J called. Part of the clones is missing from these tables; in studies checked, under half for an unresolved V gene and the rest for unknown reasons. This sample has around 2,000,000 clones in its table, and around 96% of those were observed once. Jointly, the top ten make up about 1.1% of the sample. CD8 naive samples were obtained by positive selection for CCR7 among CD45RO-negative cells, yielding a CD45RA+CCR7+ population from which TemRA cells were excluded. Sequenced sample: naive CD8+ T cells sorted from blood. The sample's cell subset or site, from its label and the paper: CD45RA+CCR7+. The origin of the receptors is a man between 18 and 35 years old in good health.

The CDR3, as DNA: TGTGCCAGCAGCGTCCTGGGGGGGTTCACCTACAATGAGCAGTTCTTC. Its translation: CASSVLGGFTYNEQFF. The chain is built from TRBV9 and TRBJ2-1, with 7 positions matching TRBD2. Losses at the gene ends were 2 bases for V and 2 bases for J; bases not matched to a gene: 7. The CDR3 spans 16 residues. Germline loops: CDR1 SGDLS, CDR2 YYNGEE. Using reference TRBV9 and TRBJ2-1 for the parts outside the CDR3, the full variable domain is DSGVTQTPKHLITATGQRVTLRCSPRSGDLSVYWYQQSLDQGLQFLIQYYNGEERAKGNILERFSAQQFPDLHSELNLSSLELGDSALYFCASSVLGGFTYNEQFFGPGTRLTVL.

The gene calls are TRBV28 and TRBJ2-3; TRBD2 matches 13 bases. The length of the CDR3 is 17 residues. Per germline, CDR1 MDHEN and CDR2 SYDVKM. V gave up 5 bases and J gave up 2 bases; unmatched junction bases: 7. This CDR3 is CASSPVTSGGLTDTQYF. In nucleotides, the CDR3 is TGTGCCAGCAGTCCAGTGACTAGCGGGGGGCTCACAGATACGCAGTATTTT.

The rearrangement links TRBV4-2 to TRBJ1-6; D unclear. Trimming took off 0 bases at V and 4 bases at J, with 13 bases between the two ends. The germline gives CDR1 LGHNA, CDR2 YNFKEQ. The CDR3 length is 17 residues. The CDR3 reads CASSQDTVLRYNSPLHF. CDR3 coding DNA: TGTGCCAGCAGCCAAGATACAGTTCTCCGATATAATTCACCCCTCCACTTT.

The chain combines TRBV7-2 with TRBJ1-2; D uncertain. Per germline, CDR1 SGHTA and CDR2 FQGNSA. V dropped 0 bases and J dropped 0 bases, with 11 bases sitting between them. This CDR3 is 16 amino acids long. CDR3 protein: CASSLASEGANYGYTF. Here the CDR3 DNA reads TGTGCCAGCAGCTTAGCGTCAGAAGGAGCTAACTATGGCTACACCTTC. The entire variable domain, with the rest obtained from reference TRBV7-2 and TRBJ1-2, is as follows: GAGVSQSPSNKVTEKGKDVELRCDPISGHTALYWYRQSLGQGLEFLIYFQGNSAPDKSGLPSDRFSAERTGGSVSTLTIQRTQQEDSAVYLCASSLASEGANYGYTFGSGTRLTVV.

The chain recombines TRBV7-9 with TRBJ2-5; D is uncertain. CDR1 is SEHNR, CDR2 FQNEAQ, per germline (reference sequence). Trimming stripped 5 bases from V and 1 base from J, with 8 bases between. The CDR3 runs to 13 residues. The CDR3 loop is CASSETIQETQYF. The CDR3 nucleotides are TGTGCCAGCAGCGAGACCATCCAAGAGACCCAGTACTTC. Combining the CDR3 with reference TRBV7-9 and TRBJ2-5 gives the whole variable domain DTGVSQNPRHKITKRGQNVTFRCDPISEHNRLYWYRQTLGQGPEFLTYFQNEAQLEKSRLLSDRFSAERPKGSFSTLEIQRTEQGDSAMYLCASSETIQETQYFGPGTRLLVL.

V usage is TRBV6-5 and J usage is TRBJ2-2; D ambiguous. V was pared by 2 bases and J by 8 bases, with 9 bases between. This CDR3 has 13 amino acids. Germline values: CDR1 MNHEY, CDR2 SVGAGI. The CDR3 coding sequence is TGTGCCAGCAGTTACACCGGGTCGGGGGAGCTGTTTTTT. Amino acids: CASSYTGSGELFF.

V is TRBV6-6 and J is TRBJ2-7, with unresolved D. CDR1 is MNHNY and CDR2 is SVGAGI in the germline V gene (reference sequence). V was pared by 5 bases and J by 4 bases, with 15 bases between. The CDR3 totals 14 residues. For the CDR3, the DNA is TGTGCCAGCAGTCCTCCCTCATCTAAATACGAGCAGTACTTC. Translated: CASSPPSSKYEQYF.

This chain connects TRBV4-3 to TRBJ1-6; D may be TRBD1 (6 bases). Trimming shortened V by 1 base and J by 8 bases, and 12 bases separated the two germline ends. The CDR3 covers 15 residues. Germline values: CDR1 LGHNA, CDR2 YSLEER. The CDR3 protein is CASSQVWDTDSPLHF. The CDR3 region has the DNA TGCGCCAGCAGCCAAGTTTGGGACACCGATTCACCCCTCCACTTT.

The J gene is TRBJ2-7, the V gene TRBV28; possible D gene TRBD2, 5 bases. The germline V gene has CDR1 MDHEN and CDR2 SYDVKM. This CDR3 contains 14 residues. Trimming removed 2 bases from V and 3 bases from J, with 11 bases in between. DNA of the CDR3: TGTGCCAGCAGTTTAAGAGGGAAGGTCTACGAGCAGTACTTC. Residues: CASSLRGKVYEQYF.

With respect to this clone: Other nucleotide sequences from this sample produce the same CDR3. The genes are TRBV4-1 and TRBJ2-2, with D possibly being TRBD1 (6 bases). CDR3 size: 14 residues. V shed 1 base and J shed 5 bases, with 8 bases lying between them. Germline V gives CDR1 MGHRA, CDR2 YSYEKL. The CDR3 nucleotides read TGCGCCAGCAGCCAAGGCCAGGGGACCGGGGAGCTGTTTTTT. As protein: CASSQGQGTGELFF.

This clone appeared a single time. V gene TRBV5-1 combines with J gene TRBJ1-5; D unresolved. Germline CDR1 reads SGHRS; CDR2 reads YFSETQ. This CDR3 has 15 amino acids. The V end was cut by 0 bases, the J end by 0 bases, with 7 bases between. The CDR3 bases are TGCGCCAGCAGCTTGGACAGTTATAGCAATCAGCCCCAGCATTTT. It yields the protein CASSLDSYSNQPQHF.

The V gene is TRBV6-1, the J gene TRBJ2-7, with D possibly matching TRBD1 (5 bases). The V gene's germline CDR1 is MNHNS and CDR2 SASEGT. Deletions cut 4 bases from V and 0 bases from J, with 13 bases between. This CDR3 spans 15 amino acids. DNA of the CDR3: TGTGCCAGCAGTGCGCAGGGCCTCTTCTCCTACGAGCAGTACTTC. This codes for CASSAQGLFSYEQYF.

This clone was observed a single time. The chain has TRBV6-1 and TRBJ2-4; 7 bases align to TRBD2. CDR3 length equals 15 residues. Trimming took 3 bases from V and 8 from J; bases not matched to a gene: 10. Germline V lookup: CDR1 MNHNS, CDR2 SASEGT. This CDR3 reads CASSETRGRVDIQYF. The CDR3 region has the DNA TGTGCCAGCAGTGAGACGCGGGGGAGGGTGGACATTCAGTACTTC.

The rearrangement uses TRBV4-1 and TRBJ1-2, with D possibly being TRBD1 (6 bases). Per germline, CDR1 MGHRA and CDR2 YSYEKL. This CDR3 has 15 amino acids. The V end was cut by 3 bases, the J end by 2 bases, with 13 bases between. CDR3 DNA sequence: TGCGCCAGCAGCCACAAGAAGGGGGGGAACTATGGCTACACCTTC. Translating gives CASSHKKGGNYGYTF.

This clone was observed a single time. The CDR3 nucleotides are TGTGCTAGTGCCGGGATAACCGACTCCTACGAGCAGTACTTC. Its translation: CASAGITDSYEQYF. This chain links TRBV12-5 with TRBJ2-7, with a weak D call TRBD2 (5 bases). Germline CDR1 is LGHNT and CDR2 is FRNRAP. The CDR3 loop spans 14 amino acids. V shed 7 bases and J shed 0 bases, with 13 bases lying between them. Using reference TRBV12-5 and TRBJ2-7 for the parts outside the CDR3, the full variable domain is DARVTQTPRHKVTEMGQEVTMRCQPILGHNTVFWYRQTMMQGLELLAYFRNRAPLDDSGMPKDRFSAEMPDATLATLKIQPSEPRDSAVYFCASAGITDSYEQYFGPGTRLTVT.

The V and J genes are TRBV5-1 and TRBJ2-7, with D possibly matching TRBD2 (6 bases). Germline CDR1 and CDR2: SGHRS and YFSETQ. The V and J ends lost 0 bases and 4 bases respectively, with 14 bases between them. The CDR3 runs 15 residues. The DNA for the CDR3 is TGCGCCAGCAGCTTGGCCCAGGGAGGTAAATACGAGCAGTACTTC. Protein product: CASSLAQGGKYEQYF.

This chain joins TRBV28 and TRBJ1-4, with 10 bases lining up with TRBD1. V gave up 3 bases and J gave up 5 bases; unmatched junction bases: 6. CDR3 length: 16 amino acids. Germline values: CDR1 MDHEN, CDR2 SYDVKM. The CDR3 region is CASSLLTGGLNEKLFF. CDR3 in DNA: TGTGCCAGCAGTTTGTTGACAGGGGGCCTGAATGAAAAACTGTTTTTT.

About this clone: The same CDR3 can be traced to other DNA sequences in this sample. This chain connects TRBV9 to TRBJ2-2; a weak D match, TRBD1 (6 bases). Germline values: CDR1 SGDLS, CDR2 YYNGEE. This CDR3 comprises 15 residues. Trimming removed 0 bases from V and 1 base from J, with 7 bases in between. CDR3 protein: CASSVEGQNTGELFF. In DNA, the CDR3 is TGTGCCAGCAGCGTAGAGGGACAGAACACCGGGGAGCTGTTTTTT.

Details on this clone: Other DNA sequences in this sample translate to the same CDR3. The rearrangement uses TRBV4-2 and TRBJ2-3; D is unresolved. V gave up 0 bases and J gave up 2 bases, with 6 bases separating them. CDR3 length equals 14 residues. Looked up from germline, CDR1 is LGHNA and CDR2 is YNFKEQ. The chain's CDR3 is CASSQDRLTDTQYF. The CDR3 nucleotides read TGTGCCAGCAGCCAAGATCGTCTCACAGATACGCAGTATTTT.

This clone has more than one count but fewer than ten. This chain links TRBV30 with TRBJ2-3; 7 bases line up with TRBD1. Unmatched junction bases numbered 12, after V lost 3 bases and J lost 0 bases. The CDR3 extends over 17 amino acids. Per germline, CDR1 GTSNPN and CDR2 SVGIG (reference sequence). Here the CDR3 reads CAWRPSWTGSSTDTQYF. The CDR3 bases are TGTGCCTGGAGGCCCTCGTGGACAGGCTCTAGCACAGATACGCAGTATTTT.

The V gene is TRBV4-1, the J gene TRBJ2-1; 8 nucleotides agree with TRBD2. Germline CDR1 reads MGHRA; CDR2 reads YSYEKL. The J segment lost 6 bases and the V segment lost 0 bases, leaving 4 bases of the junction unmatched. The CDR3 is 15 amino acids. The CDR3 region is CASSQEDGRGNEQFF. The CDR3 DNA follows: TGCGCCAGCAGCCAAGAGGACGGGAGGGGCAATGAGCAGTTCTTC.